Following are 14 T cell receptor beta chains from one sample sequenced in a study of T cells in Graves' hyperthyroidism and ophthalmopathy. TCR beta CDR3 regions were amplified from RNA transcripts. HTBI primers were the set used in a first-round RT-PCR of the TCR CDR3. In TCRdb, the multiplex PCR reads were re-called with MiXCR into one record per CDR3 protein. The sample includes more than 500,000 distinct CDR3 sequences, around 43% of them seen just once. Source material: peripheral blood or thyroid tissue (not recorded which). The receptors derive from an adult woman with Graves' disease, either hyperthyroidism or ophthalmopathy (not recorded which).

This clonotype was picked up many times. The chain carries TRBV5-4 and TRBJ1-5; tentatively, D is TRBD1 (5 bases). Germline CDR1 is SGHNT and CDR2 is YYREEE (reference sequence). The V end was cut by 6 bases, the J end by 4 bases, with 11 bases between. The CDR3 totals 13 residues. The CDR3 coding sequence is TGTGCCAGCACTAAAGACAGAAATCAGCCCCAGCATTTT. It codes for CASTKDRNQPQHF.

The gene calls are TRBV7-9 and TRBJ2-5, with D possibly being TRBD1 or TRBD2 (6 bases each). CDR3 length equals 15 residues. V shed 7 bases and J shed 5 bases, with 20 bases lying between them. Germline-derived CDR1 and CDR2 are SEHNR and FQNEAQ (reference sequence). The CDR3 loop reads CASTRLVGAGETQYF. The DNA of the CDR3 is TGTGCCAGCACCCGATTGGTGGGGGCGGGGGAGACCCAGTACTTC.

Many counts were recorded for this clonotype. The chain recombines TRBV6-5 with TRBJ2-5; 8 nucleotides align to TRBD2. The CDR3 spans 15 residues. Trimming removed 2 bases from V and 5 bases from J; junction bases left unmatched: 7. The germline V gene encodes CDR1 MNHEY and CDR2 SVGAGI. DNA for the CDR3: TGTGCCAGCAGTTACACCAGGACTAGCCGGGAGACCCAGTACTTC. The encoded protein is CASSYTRTSRETQYF.

Many counts were recorded for this clonotype. The chain joins TRBV20-1 to TRBJ1-2; unclear D gene. Per germline, CDR1 DFQATT and CDR2 SNEGSKA (reference sequence). The ends were cut back, 3 bases at V and 1 base at J, with 9 bases in the middle. This CDR3 is built from 13 residues. CDR3 in amino acids: CSASRGHNYGYTF. For the CDR3, the DNA is TGCAGTGCTAGCCGGGGTCATAACTATGGCTACACCTTC.

Note on this clonotype: This likely comes from a read error, as the CDR3 has no conserved phenylalanine or tryptophan at its end. The limits of the CDR3 on the DNA are not certain, so only TCRdb's listed CDR3 is given. This CDR3 is CASSLAQAGNT. The chain is built from TRBV7-2 and TRBJ2-7; the D segment call TRBD2 is taken from the table without a DNA check. 11 amino acids form the CDR3, both terminal residues included. Germline loops: CDR1 SGHTA, CDR2 FQGNSA.

The genes are TRBV28 and TRBJ1-2, with 7 nucleotides matching TRBD1. The CDR3 spans 15 residues. The junction had 9 bases not matched to a gene; V was cut back by 5 bases and J by 3 bases. Germline lookup yields CDR1 MDHEN and CDR2 SYDVKM. CDR3 in DNA: TGTGCCAGCAGTCCCGACAGGGAGCGAGACTATGGCTACACCTTC. It specifies CASSPDRERDYGYTF.

This clonotype was observed once. The V gene is TRBV5-1, the J gene TRBJ2-7, with TRBD1 matching over 9 bases. The CDR3 consists of 12 residues. The J segment lost 9 bases and the V segment lost 3 bases, leaving 4 bases of the junction unmatched. From germline, CDR1 is SGHRS and CDR2 YFSETQ. The CDR3 bases are TGCGCCAGCAGCTCCACAGGGGGCGCGCAGTACTTC. This sequence encodes CASSSTGGAQYF.

The chain has TRBV7-9 and TRBJ1-1, with D maybe TRBD1 (5 bases). Germline lookup yields CDR1 SEHNR and CDR2 FQNEAQ (reference sequence). The V and J ends lost 4 bases and 4 bases respectively, with 16 bases between them. This CDR3 contains 15 residues. The CDR3 reads CASSSRAGLSTEAFF. The CDR3 DNA is TGTGCCAGCAGCTCCCGGGCGGGGCTTAGCACTGAAGCTTTCTTT. Based on the CDR3 plus reference TRBV7-9 and TRBJ1-1, the full variable domain is DTGVSQNPRHKITKRGQNVTFRCDPISEHNRLYWYRQTLGQGPEFLTYFQNEAQLEKSRLLSDRFSAERPKGSFSTLEIQRTEQGDSAMYLCASSSRAGLSTEAFFGQGTRLTVV.

Many counts were recorded for this clonotype. V usage is TRBV29-1 and J usage is TRBJ1-5, with 8 bases that match TRBD1. The CDR3 length is 14 residues. The trim removed 6 bases at V and 4 bases at J, leaving 8 bases unmatched. Per germline, CDR1 SQVTM and CDR2 ANQGSEA. DNA of the CDR3: TGCAGCGTCCTATCAGGGGGCCCTAATCAGCCCCAGCATTTT. It codes for CSVLSGGPNQPQHF.

This clonotype was counted ten times or more. V and J are TRBV4-1 and TRBJ2-7, with 12 bases matching TRBD2. The CDR3 runs to 15 residues. Unmatched junction bases numbered 5, after V lost 4 bases and J lost 4 bases. The germline V gene has CDR1 MGHRA and CDR2 YSYEKL. The CDR3 reads CASSPVTSGRYEQYF. CDR3 coding DNA: TGCGCCAGCAGCCCGGTAACTAGCGGGAGGTACGAGCAGTACTTC.

The chain is built from TRBV14 and TRBJ2-3, with TRBD2 as a possible D gene (5 bases). This CDR3 has 16 amino acids. Germline assignment: CDR1 SGHDN and CDR2 FVKESK. Trimming cost V 4 bases and J 0 bases, with 14 bases left between them. The chain's CDR3 is CASSRGRLPSTDTQYF. CDR3 DNA sequence: TGTGCCAGCAGCCGAGGGCGACTACCAAGCACAGATACGCAGTATTTT.

This clonotype has a handful of counts. The rearrangement uses TRBV10-3 and TRBJ1-1; D is unresolved. The CDR3 runs 14 residues. V was shortened by 10 bases and J by 2 bases, with 17 bases between the two germline ends. CDR1 is ENHRY, CDR2 SYGVKD, per germline. The CDR3, as DNA: TGTGCCAGCACCGCCGGGCGGGGAAACACTGAAGCTTTCTTT. It yields the protein CASTAGRGNTEAFF.

Many counts were recorded for this clonotype. This chain links TRBV6-2 or TRBV6-3 with TRBJ2-7, with 7 nucleotides matching TRBD1. The CDR3 is 14 residues long. The V gene end was trimmed by 1 base and the J gene end by 6 bases; junction bases not matched to a gene: 6. The germline V gene has CDR1 MNHEY and CDR2 SVGEGT. The CDR3 region has the DNA TGTGCCAGCAGTTACTTCGACAGGGATGGCGAGCAGTACTTC. It specifies CASSYFDRDGEQYF.

This clonotype came up a few times. The CDR3: CSGEDNGYTF. As DNA, the CDR3 is TGCAGTGGGGAGGACAATGGCTACACCTTC. The chain employs TRBV20-1 and TRBJ1-2; TRBD1 is a possible D gene (5 bases). The germline V gene encodes CDR1 DFQATT and CDR2 SNEGSKA (reference sequence). This CDR3 region has 10 residues. Trimming left V 7 bases short and J 6 bases short, with 9 bases between.